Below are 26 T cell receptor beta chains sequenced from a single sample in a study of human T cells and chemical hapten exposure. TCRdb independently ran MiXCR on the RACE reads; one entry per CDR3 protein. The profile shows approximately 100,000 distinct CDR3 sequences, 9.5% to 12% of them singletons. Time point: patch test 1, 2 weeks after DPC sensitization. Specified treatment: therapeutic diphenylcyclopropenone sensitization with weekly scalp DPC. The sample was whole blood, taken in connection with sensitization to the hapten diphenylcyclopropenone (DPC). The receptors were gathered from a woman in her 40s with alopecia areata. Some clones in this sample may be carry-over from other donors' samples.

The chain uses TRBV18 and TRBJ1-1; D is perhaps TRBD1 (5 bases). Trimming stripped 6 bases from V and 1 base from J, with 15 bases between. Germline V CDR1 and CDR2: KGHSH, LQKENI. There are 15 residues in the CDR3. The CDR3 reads CASSEQGAGNTEAFF. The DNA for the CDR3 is TGTGCCAGCTCGGAGCAGGGAGCCGGGAACACTGAAGCTTTCTTT.

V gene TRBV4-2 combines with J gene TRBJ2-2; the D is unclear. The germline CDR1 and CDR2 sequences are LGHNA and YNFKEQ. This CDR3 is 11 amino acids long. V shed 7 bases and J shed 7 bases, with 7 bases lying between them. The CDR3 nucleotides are TGTGCCAGCACCCTCCACGGGGAGCTGTTTTTT. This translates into CASTLHGELFF.

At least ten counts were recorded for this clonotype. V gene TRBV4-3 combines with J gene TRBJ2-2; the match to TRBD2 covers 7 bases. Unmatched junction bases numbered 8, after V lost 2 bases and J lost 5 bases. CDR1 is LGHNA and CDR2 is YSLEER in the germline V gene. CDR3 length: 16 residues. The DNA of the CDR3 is TGCGCCAGCAGCCAACATCCAGCGGGATTGACCGGGGAGCTGTTTTTT. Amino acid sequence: CASSQHPAGLTGELFF.

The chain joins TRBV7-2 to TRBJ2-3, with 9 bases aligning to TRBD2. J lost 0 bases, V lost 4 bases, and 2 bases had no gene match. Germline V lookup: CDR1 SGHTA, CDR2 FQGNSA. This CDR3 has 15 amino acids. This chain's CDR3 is CASSSSGASTDTQYF. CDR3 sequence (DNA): TGTGCCAGCAGCTCTAGCGGGGCGAGCACAGATACGCAGTATTTT. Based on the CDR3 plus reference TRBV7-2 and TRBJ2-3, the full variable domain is GAGVSQSPSNKVTEKGKDVELRCDPISGHTALYWYRQSLGQGLEFLIYFQGNSAPDKSGLPSDRFSAERTGGSVSTLTIQRTQQEDSAVYLCASSSSGASTDTQYFGPGTRLTVL.

CDR3 nucleotides: TGTGCCATCAGTGAGTTCTGGGTCGCCAATAGCAATCAGCCCCAGCATTTT. This translates into CAISEFWVANSNQPQHF. The rearrangement joins TRBV10-3 to TRBJ1-5; D call uncertain. In germline, CDR1 is ENHRY, CDR2 SYGVKD. The CDR3 totals 17 residues. V was trimmed by 1 base and J by 0 bases, leaving 13 bases between them.

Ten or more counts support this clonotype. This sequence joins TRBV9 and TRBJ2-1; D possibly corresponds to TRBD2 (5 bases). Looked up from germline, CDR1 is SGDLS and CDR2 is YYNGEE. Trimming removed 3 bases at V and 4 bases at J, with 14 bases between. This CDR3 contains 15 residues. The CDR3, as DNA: TGTGCCAGCAGCGCCTCTCTCACGGGATACAATGAGCAGTTCTTC. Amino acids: CASSASLTGYNEQFF.

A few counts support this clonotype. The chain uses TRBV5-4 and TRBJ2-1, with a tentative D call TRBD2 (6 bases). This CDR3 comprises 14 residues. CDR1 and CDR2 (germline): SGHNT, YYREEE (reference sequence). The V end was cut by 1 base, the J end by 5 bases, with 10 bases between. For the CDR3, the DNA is TGTGCCAGCAGCTTGTCTAGCGTCGACAATGAGCAGTTCTTC. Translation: CASSLSSVDNEQFF.

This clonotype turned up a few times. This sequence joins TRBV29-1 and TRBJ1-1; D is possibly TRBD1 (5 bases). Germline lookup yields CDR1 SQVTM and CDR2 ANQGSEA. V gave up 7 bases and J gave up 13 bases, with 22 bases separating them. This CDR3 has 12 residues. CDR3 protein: CSAGTEALGVFF. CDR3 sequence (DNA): TGCAGCGCTGGGACGGAGGCCCTTGGGGTTTTCTTT.

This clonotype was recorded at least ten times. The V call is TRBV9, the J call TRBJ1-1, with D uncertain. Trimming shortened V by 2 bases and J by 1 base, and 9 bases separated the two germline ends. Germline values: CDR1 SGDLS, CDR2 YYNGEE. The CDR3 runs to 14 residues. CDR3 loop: CASSVYGENTEAFF. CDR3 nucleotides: TGTGCCAGCAGCGTTTACGGAGAGAACACTGAAGCTTTCTTT.

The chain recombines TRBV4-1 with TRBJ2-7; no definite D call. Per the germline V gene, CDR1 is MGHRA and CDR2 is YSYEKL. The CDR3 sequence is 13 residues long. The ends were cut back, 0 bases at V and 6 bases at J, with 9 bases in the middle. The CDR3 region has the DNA TGCGCCAGCAGCCAAGATTCGGGCAGCGAGCAGTACTTC. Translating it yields CASSQDSGSEQYF.

The CDR3 nucleotides read TGTGCCACCGGCCAGGGGTACACAGATACGCAGTATTTT. Translated: CATGQGYTDTQYF. The rearrangement links TRBV6-2 or TRBV6-3 to TRBJ2-3; D is perhaps TRBD1 (6 bases). Germline-derived CDR1 and CDR2 are MNHEY and SVGEGT. V lost 10 bases and J lost 2, with 13 bases in between. This CDR3 comprises 13 residues.

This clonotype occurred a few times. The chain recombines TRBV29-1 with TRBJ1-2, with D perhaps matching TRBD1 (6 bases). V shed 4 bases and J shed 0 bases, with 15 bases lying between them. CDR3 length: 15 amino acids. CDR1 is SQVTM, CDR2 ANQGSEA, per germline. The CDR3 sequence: CSVAKGRTANYGYTF. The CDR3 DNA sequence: TGCAGCGTTGCCAAGGGGCGGACAGCTAACTATGGCTACACCTTC.

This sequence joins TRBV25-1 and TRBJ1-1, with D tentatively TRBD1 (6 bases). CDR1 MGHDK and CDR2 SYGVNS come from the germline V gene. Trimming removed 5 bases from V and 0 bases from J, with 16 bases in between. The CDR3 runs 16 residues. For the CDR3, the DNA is TGTGCCAGCAGTCATAGGGGGGGGCAGGTGAACACTGAAGCTTTCTTT. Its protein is CASSHRGGQVNTEAFF.

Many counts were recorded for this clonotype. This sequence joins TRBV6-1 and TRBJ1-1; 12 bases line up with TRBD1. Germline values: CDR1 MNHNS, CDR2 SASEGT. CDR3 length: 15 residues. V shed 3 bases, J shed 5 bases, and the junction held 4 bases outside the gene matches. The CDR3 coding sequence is TGTGCCAGCAGTGAGAGGGACAGGGGGCCGACTGAAGCTTTCTTT. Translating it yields CASSERDRGPTEAFF.

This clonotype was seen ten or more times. The DNA of the CDR3 is TGTGCCAGCAGTGGGGCGGGAAGGACTGAAGCTTTCTTT. Its protein is CASSGAGRTEAFF. The chain recombines TRBV6-2 or TRBV6-3 with TRBJ1-1; perhaps TRBD1 as D (5 bases). V gave up 5 bases and J gave up 5 bases, with 12 bases separating them. CDR1 MNHEY and CDR2 SVGEGT come from the germline V gene. This CDR3 contains 13 residues.

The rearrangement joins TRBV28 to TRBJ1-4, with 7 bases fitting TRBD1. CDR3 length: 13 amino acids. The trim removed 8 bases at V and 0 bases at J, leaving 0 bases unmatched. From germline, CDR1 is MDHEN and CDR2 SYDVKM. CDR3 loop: CASQGATNEKLFF. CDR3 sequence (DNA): TGTGCCAGCCAGGGGGCAACTAATGAAAAACTGTTTTTT.

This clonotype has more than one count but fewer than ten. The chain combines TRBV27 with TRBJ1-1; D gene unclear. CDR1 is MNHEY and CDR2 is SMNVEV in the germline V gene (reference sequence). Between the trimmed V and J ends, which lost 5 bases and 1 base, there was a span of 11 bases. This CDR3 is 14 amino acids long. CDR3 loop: CASSPRAPNTEAFF. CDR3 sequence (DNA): TGTGCCAGCAGTCCCCGGGCCCCGAACACTGAAGCTTTCTTT.

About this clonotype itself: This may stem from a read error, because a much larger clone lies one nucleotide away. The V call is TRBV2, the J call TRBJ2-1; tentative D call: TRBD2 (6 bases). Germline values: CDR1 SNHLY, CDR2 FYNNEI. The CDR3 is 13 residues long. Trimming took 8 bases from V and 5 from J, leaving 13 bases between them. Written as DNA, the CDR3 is TGTGCCAGCTTCCCGGGACTGGACAATGAGCAGTTCTTC. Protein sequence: CASFPGLDNEQFF.

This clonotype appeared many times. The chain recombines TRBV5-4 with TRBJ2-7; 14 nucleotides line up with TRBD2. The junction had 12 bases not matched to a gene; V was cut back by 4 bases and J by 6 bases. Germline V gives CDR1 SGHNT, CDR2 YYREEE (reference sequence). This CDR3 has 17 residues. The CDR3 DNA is TGTGCCAGCAGCCCCCCCGGGACTAGCGGGAGAGTCGGCGAGCAGTACTTC. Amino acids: CASSPPGTSGRVGEQYF.

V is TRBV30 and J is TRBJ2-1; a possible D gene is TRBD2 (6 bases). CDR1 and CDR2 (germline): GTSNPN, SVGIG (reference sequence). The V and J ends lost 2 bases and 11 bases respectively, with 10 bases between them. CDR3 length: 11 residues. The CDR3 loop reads CAWSPGTQQFF. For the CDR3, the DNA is TGTGCCTGGAGTCCCGGGACTCAGCAGTTCTTC. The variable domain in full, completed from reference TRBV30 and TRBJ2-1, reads SQTIHQWPATLVQPVGSPLSLECTVEGTSNPNLYWYRQAAGRGLQLLFYSVGIGQISSEVPQNLSASRPQDRQFILSSKKLLLSDSGFYLCAWSPGTQQFFGPGTRLTVL.

The CDR3: CASSPWAQPGAKNIQYF. The DNA for the CDR3 is TGTGCCAGCAGCCCCTGGGCCCAACCGGGAGCCAAAAACATTCAGTACTTC. This chain links TRBV14 with TRBJ2-4; D gene ambiguous. Trimming removed 4 bases from V and 0 bases from J, with 16 bases in between. This CDR3 comprises 17 residues. Germline-derived CDR1 and CDR2 are SGHDN and FVKESK.

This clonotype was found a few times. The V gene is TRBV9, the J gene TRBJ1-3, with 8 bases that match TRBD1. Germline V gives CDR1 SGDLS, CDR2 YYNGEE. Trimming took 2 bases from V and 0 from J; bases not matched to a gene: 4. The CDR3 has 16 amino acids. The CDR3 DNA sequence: TGTGCCAGCAGCGTTAGTCAGGGGGCCTCTGGAAACACCATATATTTT. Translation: CASSVSQGASGNTIYF.

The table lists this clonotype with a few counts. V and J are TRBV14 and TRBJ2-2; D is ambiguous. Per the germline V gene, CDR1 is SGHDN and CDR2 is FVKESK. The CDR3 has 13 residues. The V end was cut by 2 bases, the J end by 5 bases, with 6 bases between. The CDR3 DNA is TGTGCCAGCAGCCAACAGAGGACCGGGGAGCTGTTTTTT. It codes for CASSQQRTGELFF.

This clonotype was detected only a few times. The CDR3 protein is CASSLTDYSNQPQHF. The DNA for the CDR3 is TGTGCCAGCAGCTTGACAGACTATAGCAATCAGCCCCAGCATTTT. The rearrangement uses TRBV5-5 and TRBJ1-5; D remains unclear. Trimming cost V 1 base and J 0 bases, with 8 bases left between them. Germline V lookup: CDR1 SGHKS, CDR2 YYEKEE (reference sequence). CDR3 size: 15 residues.

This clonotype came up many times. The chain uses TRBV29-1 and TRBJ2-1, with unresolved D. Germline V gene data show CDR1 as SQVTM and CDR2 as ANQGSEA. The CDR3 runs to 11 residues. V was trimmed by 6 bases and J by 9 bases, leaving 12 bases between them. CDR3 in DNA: TGCAGCGTCCCCAGCCGTGGTGAGCAGTTCTTC. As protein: CSVPSRGEQFF.

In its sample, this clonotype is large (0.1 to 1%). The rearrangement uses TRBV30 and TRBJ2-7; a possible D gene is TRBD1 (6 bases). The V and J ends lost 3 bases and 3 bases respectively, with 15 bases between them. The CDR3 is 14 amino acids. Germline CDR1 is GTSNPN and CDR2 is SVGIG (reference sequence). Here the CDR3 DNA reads TGTGCCTGGAGCCTATGGGGGCCAAACTACGAGCAGTACTTC. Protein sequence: CAWSLWGPNYEQYF.